The 10 T cell receptor beta chains below were found in one sample sequenced in a study of blood T cell repertoires in COVID-19. Repertoires were generated with immunoSEQ multiplex PCR, while TCRdb's copy carries only in-frame clones and drops some. The sample has a few hundred thousand clones; 85% are singletons. The specimen was PBMCs or T cells enriched from blood (not recorded which). These receptor sequences come from a middle-aged man who had recovered from COVID-19.

The chain is built from TRBV19 and TRBJ2-7, with 7 bases aligning to TRBD1. Germline CDR1 LNHDA, CDR2 SQIVND (reference sequence). After removal of 4 bases from V and 1 base from J, the junction contained 4 bases not matched to a gene. CDR3 length: 14 residues. The CDR3 sequence: CASSRQGTSYEQYF. The DNA for the CDR3 is TGTGCCAGTAGTAGACAGGGTACATCCTACGAGCAGTACTTC.

This chain uses TRBV7-9 with TRBJ1-5; D unresolved. The V end lost 2 bases, the J end lost 0 bases, and 14 bases lay between the germline ends. Germline V lookup: CDR1 SEHNR, CDR2 FQNEAQ (reference sequence). The CDR3 covers 17 residues. CDR3: CASSLWVVGSSNQPQHF. As DNA, the CDR3 is TGTGCCAGCAGCTTATGGGTAGTGGGGAGTAGCAATCAGCCCCAGCATTTT.

In this sample, this clone turned up once. The V call is TRBV5-5, the J call TRBJ2-1; 11 positions match TRBD2. Unmatched junction bases numbered 2, after V lost 0 bases and J lost 6 bases. This CDR3 has 15 amino acids. Germline CDR1 and CDR2: SGHKS and YYEKEE (reference sequence). CDR3 in amino acids: CASSLVTSGINEQFF. The CDR3 DNA reads TGTGCCAGCAGCTTGGTGACTAGCGGGATCAATGAGCAGTTCTTC.

The rearrangement joins TRBV4-1 to TRBJ1-1; 7 bases fit TRBD1. Germline V gene lookup returns CDR1 MGHRA and CDR2 YSYEKL. V trimming: 4 bases; J trimming: 3 bases; junction bases outside the gene matches: 11. The CDR3 length is 16 residues. The CDR3 bases are TGCGCCAGCAGCCCTTTCTCCGACAGGGATGACACTGAAGCTTTCTTT. It specifies CASSPFSDRDDTEAFF.

This chain links TRBV24-1 with TRBJ2-1; 8 bases agree with TRBD2. Germline V lookup: CDR1 KGHDR, CDR2 SFDVKD. The CDR3 is made up of 14 amino acids. V lost 5 bases, J lost 3 bases, and 2 bases stayed unmatched. CDR3 sequence reads: CATSGAGVYNEQFF. CDR3 DNA: TGTGCCACCAGTGGAGCGGGAGTCTACAATGAGCAGTTCTTC.

The chain carries TRBV5-4 and TRBJ1-2; D may be TRBD1 (5 bases). Trimming cost V 4 bases and J 5 bases, with 9 bases left between them. The CDR3 is 12 amino acids. Germline V gene data show CDR1 as SGHNT and CDR2 as YYREEE (reference sequence). The CDR3 DNA reads TGTGCCAGCAGCCCTGACAGTTATGGCTACACCTTC. It yields the protein CASSPDSYGYTF.

In DNA form, the CDR3 reads TGTGCCAGCCTCTGGTCGGGAGAGCTCCCCGGGGAGCTGTTTTTT. Amino acid sequence: CASLWSGELPGELFF. The chain uses TRBV2 and TRBJ2-2; TRBD2 is a possible D gene (6 bases). V was shortened by 8 bases and J by 6 bases, with 19 bases between the two germline ends. Germline values: CDR1 SNHLY, CDR2 FYNNEI. The CDR3 extends over 15 amino acids.

The V and J genes are TRBV4-2 and TRBJ2-3, with D perhaps matching TRBD1 (6 bases). The germline CDR1 and CDR2 sequences are LGHNA and YNFKEQ. This CDR3 has 16 residues. V gave up 1 base and J gave up 5 bases, with 16 bases separating them. This CDR3 is CASSQGLSQGGDTQYF. CDR3 in DNA: TGTGCCAGCAGCCAAGGTCTTAGCCAAGGGGGAGATACGCAGTATTTT.

CDR3 in amino acids: CASGEREGFTGELFF. CDR3 DNA sequence: TGCGCCAGCGGGGAGCGGGAGGGCTTCACCGGGGAGCTGTTTTTT. V usage is TRBV10-2 and J usage is TRBJ2-2, with 10 positions matching TRBD2. J lost 4 bases, V lost 8 bases, and 7 bases had no gene match. In germline, CDR1 is WSHSY, CDR2 SAAADI. There are 15 residues in the CDR3.

This clone has a single count. The rearrangement links TRBV21-1 to TRBJ2-7; no check of the table's D call, TRBD1, against the DNA was made. TRBV21-1 represents a pseudogene. The CDR3 extends over 15 amino acids. This CDR3 reads CASSKPGQGEYEQYF. The DNA for the CDR3 is TGTGCCAGCAGCAAACCGGGACAGGGTGAGTACGAGCAGTACTTC.